The next 5 T cell receptor beta chains were all read from a single sample in a study of early T cells in non-severe SARS-CoV-2 infection. TCRdb passed the 5' RACE reads through MiXCR, listing each CDR3 protein once. Seen here are nearly 30,000 distinct CDR3 sequences, approximately 5.4% observed once, and the top ten hold 11%. Specimen: whole blood. These receptors originate from an adult who was a healthcare worker with PCR-confirmed SARS-CoV-2 infection or an uninfected control (not recorded which).

In its sample, this clonotype was seen many times. The chain has TRBV5-6 and TRBJ1-2; 7 bases map to TRBD1. This CDR3 contains 15 residues. Unmatched junction bases numbered 11, after V lost 5 bases and J lost 4 bases. CDR1 is SGHDT, CDR2 YYEEEE, per germline. This CDR3 is CASSKINRDSYGYTF. The CDR3 DNA sequence: TGTGCCAGCAGTAAAATCAACCGGGACAGCTATGGCTACACCTTC.

The rearrangement uses TRBV3-1 and TRBJ2-1; TRBD2 agrees at 9 bases. Germline V gene lookup returns CDR1 LGHDT and CDR2 YNNKEL (reference sequence). With 1 base clipped from V and 4 bases from J, the junction kept 5 bases outside the gene matches. The CDR3 covers 16 residues. The CDR3 loop reads CASSQVAGALYNEQFF. CDR3 DNA sequence: TGTGCCAGCAGCCAAGTAGCGGGAGCCCTATACAATGAGCAGTTCTTC.

This chain uses TRBV6-5 with TRBJ2-2, with D perhaps TRBD1 (6 bases). The germline gives CDR1 MNHEY, CDR2 SVGAGI. The V end was cut by 6 bases, the J end by 0 bases, with 14 bases between. This CDR3 contains 16 residues. The CDR3 reads CASRLDGTTNTGELFF. In DNA form, the CDR3 reads TGTGCCAGCAGGCTAGACGGGACAACGAACACCGGGGAGCTGTTTTTT.

This clonotype came up many times. The chain combines TRBV5-4 with TRBJ2-5; 7 bases are a match to TRBD1. J was trimmed by 2 bases and V by 4 bases; bases with no gene match: 5. Per the germline V gene, CDR1 is SGHNT and CDR2 is YYREEE (reference sequence). This CDR3 region has 14 residues. CDR3 bases: TGTGCCAGCAGCACGGGACAGAAACAAGAGACCCAGTACTTC. Translated, it gives CASSTGQKQETQYF.

The chain combines TRBV10-3 with TRBJ2-5, with D possibly being TRBD1 or TRBD2 (5 bases each). Trimming took off 1 base at V and 5 bases at J, with 11 bases between the two ends. Germline assignment: CDR1 ENHRY and CDR2 SYGVKD. The CDR3 contains 14 residues. CDR3 in DNA: TGTGCCATCAGTGAGTTGTTGGGGGTCGAGACCCAGTACTTC. Translation gives CAISELLGVETQYF.